This T cell receptor (beta chain) was sequenced during a study of OX40 agonist ivuxolimab in advanced cancers. About the study: Those enrolled were about 82% male, with a mean age of around 57 years and ages from roughly 20 to 85.

Germline V gene data show CDR1 as SGHTA and CDR2 as FQGNSA. V lost 1 base, J lost 6 bases, and 7 bases stayed unmatched. This CDR3 has 15 amino acids. TCRdb keeps only in-frame clones here, not all; method: immunoSEQ multiplex PCR. Of over 80,000 clones in the sample, roughly 90% were seen once. The source of this sequence is an adult with an advanced solid tumor such as melanoma, head and neck, liver or kidney cancer. The sequencing used CD4+ or CD8+ T cells sorted from blood, collected in a trial of the OX40 agonist ivuxolimab. The genes are TRBV7-2 and TRBJ2-7, with 9 bases matching TRBD1. CDR3 region: CASSLVPGQGGEQYF. In nucleotides, the CDR3 is TGTGCCAGCAGCTTAGTCCCGGGACAGGGAGGCGAGCAGTACTTC.